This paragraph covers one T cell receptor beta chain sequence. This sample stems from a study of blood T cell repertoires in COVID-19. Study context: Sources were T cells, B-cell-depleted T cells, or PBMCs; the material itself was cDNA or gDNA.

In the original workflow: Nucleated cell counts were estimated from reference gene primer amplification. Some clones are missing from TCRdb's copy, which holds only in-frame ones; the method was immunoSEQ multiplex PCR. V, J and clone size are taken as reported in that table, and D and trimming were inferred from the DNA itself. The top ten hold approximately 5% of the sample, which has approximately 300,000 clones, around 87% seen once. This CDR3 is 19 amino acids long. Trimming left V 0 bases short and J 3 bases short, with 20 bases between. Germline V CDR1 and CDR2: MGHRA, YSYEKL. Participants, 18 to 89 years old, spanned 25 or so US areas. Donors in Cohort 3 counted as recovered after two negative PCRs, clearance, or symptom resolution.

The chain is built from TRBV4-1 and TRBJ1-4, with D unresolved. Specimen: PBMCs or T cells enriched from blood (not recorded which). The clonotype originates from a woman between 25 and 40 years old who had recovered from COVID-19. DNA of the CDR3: TGCGCCAGCAGCCAAGATTATGGCCAACGACTTGGAGCTAATGAAAAACTGTTTTTT. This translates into CASSQDYGQRLGANEKLFF.